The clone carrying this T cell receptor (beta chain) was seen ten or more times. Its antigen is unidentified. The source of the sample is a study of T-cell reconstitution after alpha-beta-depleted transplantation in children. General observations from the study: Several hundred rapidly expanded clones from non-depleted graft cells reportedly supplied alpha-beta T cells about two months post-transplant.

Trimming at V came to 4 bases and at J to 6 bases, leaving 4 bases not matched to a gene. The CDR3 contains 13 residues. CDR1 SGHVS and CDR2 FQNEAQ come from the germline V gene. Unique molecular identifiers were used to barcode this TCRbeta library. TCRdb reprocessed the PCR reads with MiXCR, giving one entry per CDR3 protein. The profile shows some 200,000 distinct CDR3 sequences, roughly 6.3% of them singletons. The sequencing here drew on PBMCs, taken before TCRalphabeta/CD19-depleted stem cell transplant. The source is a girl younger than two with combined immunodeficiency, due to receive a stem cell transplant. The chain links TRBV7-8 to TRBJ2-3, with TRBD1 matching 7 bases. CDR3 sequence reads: CASSWTGTDTQYF. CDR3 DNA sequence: TGTGCCAGCAGCTGGACAGGTACCGATACGCAGTATTTT.